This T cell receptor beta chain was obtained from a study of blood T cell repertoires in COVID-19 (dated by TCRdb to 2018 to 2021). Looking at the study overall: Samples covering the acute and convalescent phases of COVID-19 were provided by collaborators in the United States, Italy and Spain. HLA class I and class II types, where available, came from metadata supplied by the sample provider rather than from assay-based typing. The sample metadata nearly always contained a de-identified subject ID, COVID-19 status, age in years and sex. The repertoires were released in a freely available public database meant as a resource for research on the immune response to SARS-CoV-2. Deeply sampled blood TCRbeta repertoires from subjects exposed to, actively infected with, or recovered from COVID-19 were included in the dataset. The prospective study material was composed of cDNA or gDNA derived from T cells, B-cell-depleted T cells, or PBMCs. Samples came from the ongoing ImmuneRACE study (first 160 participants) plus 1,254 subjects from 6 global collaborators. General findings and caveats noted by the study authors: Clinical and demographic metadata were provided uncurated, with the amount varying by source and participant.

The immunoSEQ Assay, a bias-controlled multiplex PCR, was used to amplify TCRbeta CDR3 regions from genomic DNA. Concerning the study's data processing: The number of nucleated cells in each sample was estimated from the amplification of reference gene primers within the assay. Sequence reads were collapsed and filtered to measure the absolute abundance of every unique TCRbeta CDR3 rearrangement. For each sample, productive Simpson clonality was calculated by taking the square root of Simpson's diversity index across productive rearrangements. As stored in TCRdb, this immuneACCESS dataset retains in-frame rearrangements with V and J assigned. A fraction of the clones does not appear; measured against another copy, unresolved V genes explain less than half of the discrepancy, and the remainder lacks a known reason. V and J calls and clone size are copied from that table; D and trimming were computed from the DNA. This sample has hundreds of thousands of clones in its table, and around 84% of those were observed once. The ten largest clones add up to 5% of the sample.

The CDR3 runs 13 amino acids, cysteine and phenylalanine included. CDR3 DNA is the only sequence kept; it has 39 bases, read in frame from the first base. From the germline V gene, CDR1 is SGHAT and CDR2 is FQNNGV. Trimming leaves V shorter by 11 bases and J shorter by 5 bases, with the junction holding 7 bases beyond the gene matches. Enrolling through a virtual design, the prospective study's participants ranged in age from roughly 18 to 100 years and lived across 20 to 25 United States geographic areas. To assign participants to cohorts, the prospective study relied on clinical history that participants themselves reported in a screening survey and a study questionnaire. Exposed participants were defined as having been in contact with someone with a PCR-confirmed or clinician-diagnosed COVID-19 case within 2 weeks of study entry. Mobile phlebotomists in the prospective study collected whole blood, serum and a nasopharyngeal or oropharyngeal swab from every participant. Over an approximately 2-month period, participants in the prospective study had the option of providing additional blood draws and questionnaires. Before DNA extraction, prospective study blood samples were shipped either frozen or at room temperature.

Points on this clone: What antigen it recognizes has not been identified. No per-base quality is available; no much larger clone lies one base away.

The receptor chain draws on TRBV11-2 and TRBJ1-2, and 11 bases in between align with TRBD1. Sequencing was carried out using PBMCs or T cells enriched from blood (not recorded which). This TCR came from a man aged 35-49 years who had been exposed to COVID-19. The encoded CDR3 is CASWDRGRYGYTF. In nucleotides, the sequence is TGTGCCTCATGGGACAGGGGGAGATATGGCTACACCTTC.